What follows describes a single T cell receptor (beta chain). Profiling relied on immunoSEQ multiplex PCR, and the TCRdb table lists in-frame clones only, not all of them. Among about 2.4 million clones listed, over 85% were seen once. A CD45RA-negative memory subset and a CD45RA+ naive subset were separated from the CD4+ cells. The data are from a study of shared clonotypes between healthy human individuals. The CDR3 consists of 13 residues. Germline loops: CDR1 SQVTM, CDR2 ANQGSEA. The V and J ends lost 7 bases and 4 bases, in that order; junction bases with no gene match: 10. The source of this sequence is a man in his late teens or twenties in good health. Some clones in this sample may be carry-over from other donors' samples. Sequencing was carried out using naive CD4+ T cells from PBMCs. Subset defined: CD45RA+ positively selected. The chain carries TRBV29-1 and TRBJ2-7; 7 bases agree with TRBD2. Here the CDR3 reads CSAKGRAGYEQYF. The CDR3 DNA follows: TGCAGCGCTAAAGGGAGGGCCGGTTACGAGCAGTACTTC.